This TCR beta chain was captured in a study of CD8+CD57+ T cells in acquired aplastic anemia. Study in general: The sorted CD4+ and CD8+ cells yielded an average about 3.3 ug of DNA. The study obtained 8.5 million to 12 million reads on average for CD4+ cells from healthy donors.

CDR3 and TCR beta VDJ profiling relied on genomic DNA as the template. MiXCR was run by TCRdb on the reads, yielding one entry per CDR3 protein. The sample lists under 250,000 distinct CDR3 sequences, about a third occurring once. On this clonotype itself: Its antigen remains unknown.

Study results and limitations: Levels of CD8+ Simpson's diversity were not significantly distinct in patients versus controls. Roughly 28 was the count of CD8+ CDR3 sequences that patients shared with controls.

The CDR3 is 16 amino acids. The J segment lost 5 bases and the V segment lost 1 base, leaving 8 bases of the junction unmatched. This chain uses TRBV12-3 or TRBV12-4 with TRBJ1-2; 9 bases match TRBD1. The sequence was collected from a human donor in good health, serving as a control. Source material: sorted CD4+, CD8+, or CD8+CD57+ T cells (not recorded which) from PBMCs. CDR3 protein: CASSLGQGGFWYGYTF. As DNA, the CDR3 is TGTGCCAGCAGTTTAGGACAGGGGGGCTTTTGGTATGGCTACACCTTC.